The rows below give T cell receptor beta chains drawn from one sample of a study of PD-L1 blockade in urothelial cancer. Using immunoSEQ multiplex PCR, the repertoire was profiled, and TCRdb retains in-frame clones only, with some absent. The sample lists about 52,000 clones, 70% to 80% seen once, with approximately 3.3% in the top ten. This material consisted of PBMCs, taken around atezolizumab (anti-PD-L1) treatment. Receptors were obtained from a man aged 65 to 85 with urothelial cancer. Each CDR3 is given with its conserved first and last residue. The D gene is left open where the match is weak. Expanded clones are given a class, and other clones once, few, many or no size at all.

cdr3_nt cdr3_aa d_call j_call clone_size v_call cdr3_length
TGTGCCAGCAGTCCACAGGGGATTAGGACCAAAAACATTCAGTACTTC CASSPQGIRTKNIQYF TRBD1 TRBJ2-4 - TRBV28 16
TGTGCCAGCAGGACCGGAGGGATGCACGAGCAGTACTTC CASRTGGMHEQYF - TRBJ2-7 - TRBV27 13
TGTGCCAGTAGTAAAGGGCGGGTTTGGAACAATGAGCAGTTCTTC CASSKGRVWNNEQFF - TRBJ2-1 - TRBV19 15
TGTGCCAGCAGCGTAGCTCCGGGACTAGGGCGCAATGAGCAGTTCTTC CASSVAPGLGRNEQFF TRBD2 TRBJ2-1 - TRBV9 16
TGTGCCAGCAGTTTAGGACAGATGAACACTGAAGCTTTCTTT CASSLGQMNTEAFF - TRBJ1-1 - TRBV28 14
TGTGCCAGCAGCTTAGACCAGGGGGCTAGAGGCTACACCTTC CASSLDQGARGYTF TRBD1 TRBJ1-2 few TRBV7-6 14
TGTGCCAGCAGCCGACCGGGACAGGGGTTCTCCTATGGCTACACCTTC CASSRPGQGFSYGYTF TRBD1 TRBJ1-2 - TRBV5-4 16
TGTGCCAGTCAAAGGAGGGCCCCCTACAATGAGCAGTTCTTC CASQRRAPYNEQFF - TRBJ2-1 medium-sized TRBV25-1 14
TGTGCCAGTAGTAGGGGGACTAGCGGGAGGGCCCAGTTCTTC CASSRGTSGRAQFF TRBD2 TRBJ2-1 - TRBV19 14
TGTGCCAGCAGCTTAGGAAGCGGCCCCGGGTATACGCAGTATTTT CASSLGSGPGYTQYF - TRBJ2-3 few TRBV7-9 15
TGTGCCAGCAGCTTAAGGAGGTTGAGGACCCCGGCGGGAGAGCAGTTCTTC CASSLRRLRTPAGEQFF - TRBJ2-1 - TRBV7-2 17
TGTGCCTGGAGCCACGGTTCCTACGAGCAGTACTTC CAWSHGSYEQYF - TRBJ2-7 - TRBV30 12
TGTGCCAGTAGTACCCGGACTAGCCCCACCGGGGAGCTGTTTTTT CASSTRTSPTGELFF TRBD2 TRBJ2-2 - TRBV19 15
TGTGCCACCAGCACAGGGGACAGGGGGAACATTCAGTACTTC CATSTGDRGNIQYF TRBD1 TRBJ2-4 - TRBV15 14
TGCGCCAGCAGCCCCCTCGCCACCAGGGGGCCAGGGGAGCAGTTCTTC CASSPLATRGPGEQFF TRBD1 TRBJ2-1 - TRBV4-1 16
TGTGCCAGTAGTCCAGGACAGCTTAAAGTCACAGATACGCAGTATTTT CASSPGQLKVTDTQYF - TRBJ2-3 few TRBV19 16
TGTGCCAGCAGCTCGGGACTAGGCACAGATACGCAGTATTTT CASSSGLGTDTQYF TRBD2 TRBJ2-3 - TRBV7-3 14
TGTGCCAGCAGCTTGGCCATACGACAGGGCAACACTGAAGCTTTCTTT CASSLAIRQGNTEAFF TRBD1 TRBJ1-1 - TRBV5-4 16
TGTGCCAGCAGCACCCAGGGAGGGGGACAGGGGGCGGATACGCAGTATTTT CASSTQGGGQGADTQYF TRBD1 TRBJ2-3 - TRBV7-3 17
TGTGCCAGCAGGCCAACTGGAGGAAATGGCTACACCTTC CASRPTGGNGYTF - TRBJ1-2 - TRBV6-6 13
TGTGCCAGCAGCTTAATGAGGACAGGAGCGAACACTGAAGCTTTCTTT CASSLMRTGANTEAFF TRBD1 TRBJ1-1 few TRBV7-3 16
TGCAGCGTTGGAGACCGCGGGAGGGCCGGGGGAGCCAAAAACATTCAGTACTTC CSVGDRGRAGGAKNIQYF TRBD2 TRBJ2-4 once TRBV29-1 18
TGTGCCAGCAGTGAATATAGCCTAGCGGGGTCTTACAATGAGCAGTTCTTC CASSEYSLAGSYNEQFF TRBD2 TRBJ2-1 - TRBV25-1 17
TGTGCCAGCAGCGTCGGACTAGCGGGGAACGAGCAGTACTTC CASSVGLAGNEQYF TRBD2 TRBJ2-7 few TRBV9 14
TGCAGCGTGGATACATACTTGACAGGGCCGCAGGACACTGAAGCTTTCTTT CSVDTYLTGPQDTEAFF TRBD1 TRBJ1-1 medium-sized TRBV29-1 17
TGTGCCAGCAGTTTAGTTCTAGCGGGAGCCCTTCGCGAGCAGTACTTC CASSLVLAGALREQYF TRBD2 TRBJ2-7 - TRBV28 16
TGTGCCAGCGGCCTGTACAGGGGCTACGAGCAGTACTTC CASGLYRGYEQYF TRBD1 TRBJ2-7 - TRBV2 13
TGTGCCAGCAGCTCCACAGGTAATGAGCAGTTCTTC CASSSTGNEQFF - TRBJ2-1 - TRBV7-3 12
TGTGCCAGCAGCTGGGGACAGGGTAGGGGGGCCTACGAGCAGTACTTC CASSWGQGRGAYEQYF TRBD1 TRBJ2-7 - TRBV5-6 16
TGTGCCAGCAGTCCCGCTGAGGGGGAAAACACCGGGGAGCTGTTTTTT CASSPAEGENTGELFF - TRBJ2-2 - TRBV2 16
TGTGCCAGCAGCTTGGCGGGGGGGACGACCCAGTACTTC CASSLAGGTTQYF TRBD2 TRBJ2-5 - TRBV7-9 13
TGCGCCAGCAGCCGTAGCGGGAGGGAGACAGATACGCAGTATTTT CASSRSGRETDTQYF TRBD2 TRBJ2-3 - TRBV5-1 15
TGTGCCAGCAGTTTCGCACAGGGGGGCAATCAGCCCCAGCATTTT CASSFAQGGNQPQHF TRBD1 TRBJ1-5 - TRBV28 15
TGTGCCAGCAGCTTAGAGGGACAGGGAATCGGAGTCCCTAGATACGAGCAGTACTTC CASSLEGQGIGVPRYEQYF TRBD1 TRBJ2-7 - TRBV7-2 19
TGTGCCAGCAGCCCGACTAGCGGGGGTACATATGAGCAGTTCTTC CASSPTSGGTYEQFF TRBD2 TRBJ2-1 - TRBV7-2 15
TGTGCCAGCAGTGCGCAGGGTGGAACCGGGGAGCTGTTTTTT CASSAQGGTGELFF - TRBJ2-2 - TRBV6-4 14
TGTGCCACCAGCACCTTCAGTGGGTTAGACGGGAGAGGAGGTGAAAAACTGTTTTTT CATSTFSGLDGRGGEKLFF - TRBJ1-4 - TRBV15 19
TGTGCCAGCAGTGAAGCGCTGTACAGCCTAGCCAAAAACATTCAGTACTTC CASSEALYSLAKNIQYF - TRBJ2-4 - TRBV6-1 17
TGTGCCAGCAGCAAAAGGAGGACTAGCGGGAATGCTAGCACAGATACGCAGTATTTT CASSKRRTSGNASTDTQYF - TRBJ2-3 - TRBV21-1 19
TGTGCCAGCAGCTTACAGGGGCCCCAAGAGACCCAGTACTTC CASSLQGPQETQYF - TRBJ2-5 - TRBV7-3 14
TGTGCCAGCAGTTTATGGGGCAGCTCTGGGGCCAACGTCCTGACTTTC CASSLWGSSGANVLTF - TRBJ2-6 - TRBV27 16
TGTGCCAGCAGCCGCTGGACAGGGGATCCCCTCCACTTT CASSRWTGDPLHF TRBD1 TRBJ1-6 - TRBV7-8 13
TGTGCCAGCAGCTTGGTAGGACATGAATCCGGGGAGCTGTTTTTT CASSLVGHESGELFF - TRBJ2-2 - TRBV5-5 15
TGTGCCAGCAGTCGCTATAGCACCGGGGAGCTGTTTTTT CASSRYSTGELFF - TRBJ2-2 - TRBV2 13
TGTGCCAGTAGTAGCCCGGGAATCACTGAAGCTTTCTTT CASSSPGITEAFF - TRBJ1-1 - TRBV19 13
TGTGCCAGCAGGCCAGGGCCCGATGGCTACACCTTC CASRPGPDGYTF - TRBJ1-2 - TRBV6-1 12
TGTGCCAGCACCCAGGGTGCGGTCGGCTACACCTTC CASTQGAVGYTF - TRBJ1-2 - TRBV6-1 12
TGTGCCAGCAGTTCACCGCCAGGGTCCTACGAGCAGTACTTC CASSSPPGSYEQYF - TRBJ2-7 - TRBV6-5 14
TGCGCCAGCAGCCCACAGGGGGGCCTTGAAGCTTTCTTT CASSPQGGLEAFF TRBD1 TRBJ1-1 few TRBV5-1 13
TGCGCCAGCATGATTTCCGGGAGGGCCGGTCTAGATACGCAGTATTTT CASMISGRAGLDTQYF TRBD2 TRBJ2-3 - TRBV5-1 16
TGTGCCAGCAGGGGGGAGGGAGCGATAAACACCGGGGAGCTGTTTTTT CASRGEGAINTGELFF TRBD2 TRBJ2-2 - TRBV2 16
TGTGCCAGCAGCTTGACTGATGGCTACACCTTC CASSLTDGYTF - TRBJ1-2 - TRBV28 11
TGTGCCAGCAGCTTAGCGCCGGGGAATGAGCAGTTCTTC CASSLAPGNEQFF - TRBJ2-1 - TRBV7-2 13
TGTGCCAGCTCACACGAACAGGGGTCCTACAATGAGCAGTTCTTC CASSHEQGSYNEQFF TRBD1 TRBJ2-1 - TRBV18 15
TGTGCCAGCAGCTTGGAGCCCTTGGGCGGGGAGACCCAGTACTTC CASSLEPLGGETQYF - TRBJ2-5 - TRBV7-9 15